The TCR beta chain under discussion was sequenced for a study of T cell responses to AZD1222 COVID-19 vaccine. Using immunoSEQ multiplex PCR, the repertoire was profiled, and TCRdb retains in-frame clones only, with some absent. The sample records roughly 150,000 clones, 75% to 90% being singletons. The V and J ends lost 0 bases and 3 bases, in that order; junction bases with no gene match: 3. CDR3 length: 15 amino acids. The germline CDR1 and CDR2 sequences are MRHNA and SNTAGT. V gene TRBV6-4 combines with J gene TRBJ2-3, with 7 bases aligning to TRBD2. The sequences come from peripheral blood, collected on day 0 of AZD1222 vaccination. The clonotype originates from an adult in good health. CDR3 sequence reads: CASSDSAGATDTQYF. As DNA, the CDR3 is TGTGCCAGCAGTGACTCGGCGGGAGCGACAGATACGCAGTATTTT.